Included here is one T cell receptor beta chain sequence, with context. Its antigen is unknown. Using a J-beta primer mix together with a sample-barcoded 5' primer, a second PCR was run for roughly 6 to 12 cycles. TCRdb reprocessed the 5' RACE reads with MiXCR, giving one entry per CDR3 protein. This sample yields approximately 770,000 distinct CDR3 sequences, of which 58% are seen a single time; 20% to 25% belongs to the top ten. With 7 bases clipped from V and 8 bases from J, the junction kept 4 bases outside the gene matches. The V gene's germline CDR1 is MNHEY and CDR2 SMNVEV (reference sequence). CDR3 length: 14 residues. This sample is drawn from a study of blood T cells in healthy people across ages. Overall study findings and caveats: More naive CD4+ cells and higher diversity marked long-lived donors relative to aged donors.

The chain is built from TRBV27 and TRBJ2-1; 14 bases line up with TRBD2. Sequencing was performed on blood. The receptor was isolated from a man aged 30 to 39 in good health. The CDR3 nucleotides read TGTGCCAGCAAGACTAGCGGGGGGGCTTATGAGCAGTTCTTC. It is translated as CASKTSGGAYEQFF.